The clone carrying this T cell receptor (beta chain) was picked up a small number of times. Its target is unknown. The data originate from a study of T cell repertoires in cytomegalovirus infection. At the level of the study: Indications came from public TCR beta signatures; they pointed to CMV infection and to a matching HLA type.

One entry per CDR3 protein, called by TCRdb with MiXCR from the reads. The sample contains 110,000 to 150,000 distinct CDR3 sequences, over 25% of which appear only once. The CDR3 length is 15 residues. V dropped 0 bases and J dropped 0 bases, with 6 bases sitting between them. The V gene's germline CDR1 is MNHEY and CDR2 SMNVEV (reference sequence). Study findings and constraints: The response measured ex vivo was dominated by TCR beta clonotypes (HLA-C-restricted and CMV-specific). Carriers of CMV and the relevant HLA type were discriminated by public TCR beta frequency.

Specimen: CD8+ T cells from cultured PBMCs, collected from culture after CMV antigen stimulation. V gene TRBV27 combines with J gene TRBJ1-5; D unresolved. The TCR was taken from a human donor in good health (CMV status not recorded). Some clones in this sample may be carry-over from other donors' samples. The CDR3 is CASSLSSSSNQPQHF. The CDR3 bases are TGTGCCAGCAGTTTATCATCTAGTAGCAATCAGCCCCAGCATTTT.